Listed below are T cell receptor beta chains from one sample, sequenced in a study of identical twins. TCRdb re-called the 5' RACE reads through MiXCR, storing one row per CDR3 protein. The repertoire holds under 1 million distinct CDR3 sequences, with over 9% as singletons. These data were also reused for a study on yellow fever vaccine responses in identical twins.

Specimen: PBMCs. These TCRs come from a woman between 18 and 29 years old in good health. Both conserved end residues are part of each CDR3. The D gene is left open where the match is weak. Only some rows state a clone size, as once, few, many or a class for expanded clones.

v_call	clone_size	d_call	j_call	cdr3_nt	cdr3_aa
TRBV19	.	.	TRBJ1-1	TGTGCCAGTAGTATAGGCATGGACACTGAAGCTTTCTTT	CASSIGMDTEAFF
TRBV11-3	.	TRBD1	TRBJ2-1	TGTGCCAGCAGCTTTTTGTTGACAGGGGGGAGCTCCTACAATGAGCAGTTCTTC	CASSFLLTGGSSYNEQFF
TRBV5-1	few	.	TRBJ2-7	TGCGCCAGCAGCTTGGGACTAGTCGCCTCCTACGAGCAGTACTTC	CASSLGLVASYEQYF
TRBV10-3	.	.	TRBJ2-2	TGTGCCATCGGGGGGTCGAACACCGGGGAGCTGTTTTTT	CAIGGSNTGELFF
TRBV6-1	few	TRBD2	TRBJ2-5	TGTGCCAGCAGTGAATATGTCGGGACTAGCGGGCCTCTCCAAGAGACCCAGTACTTC	CASSEYVGTSGPLQETQYF
TRBV10-3	.	TRBD1	TRBJ2-1	TGTGCCATCACCCGGGACAGCTACAATGAGCAGTTCTTC	CAITRDSYNEQFF
TRBV20-1	few	TRBD2	TRBJ2-1	TGCAGTGCTAGAGTGGCTAGCGGGAGTCGGTTGAATGAGCAGTTCTTC	CSARVASGSRLNEQFF
TRBV29-1	.	TRBD2	TRBJ2-1	TGCAGCGTCCAAGAGGGACTAGCGGGAGTTAGTGAGCAGTTCTTC	CSVQEGLAGVSEQFF
TRBV2	many	TRBD2	TRBJ2-1	TGTGCCAGCAGTGAAGGACTAGCGAGGAACTACAATGAGCAGTTCTTC	CASSEGLARNYNEQFF
TRBV4-1	few	.	TRBJ1-4	TGCGCCAGCAGCCAAGGGGCGGGCCCCGGGAGAGAAAAACTGTTTTTT	CASSQGAGPGREKLFF
TRBV6-1	.	TRBD2	TRBJ2-2	TGTGCCAGCAGGGGAGCGGGAGCGCCGAACACCGGGGAGCTGTTTTTT	CASRGAGAPNTGELFF
TRBV7-9	many	.	TRBJ2-5	TGTGCCAGCAGCTTAATCGGTTTTATCTCGGGAGAGACCCAGTACTTC	CASSLIGFISGETQYF
TRBV2	few	.	TRBJ2-2	TGTGCCAGCAGTGATCGGGTCGGGGAGCTGTTTTTT	CASSDRVGELFF
TRBV18	many	.	TRBJ1-4	TGTGCCAGCTCACCCTCCTTTACAGGAGGTCGAGAAAAACTGTTTTTT	CASSPSFTGGREKLFF
TRBV5-1	.	.	TRBJ2-6	TGCGCCAGCAGCTCAGGGGAACCCGGGGCCAACGTCCTGACTTTC	CASSSGEPGANVLTF
TRBV6-5	.	.	TRBJ2-2	TGTGCCAGCAGTTACCGCTCTGGGTTCGCGAACACCGGGGAGCTGTTTTTT	CASSYRSGFANTGELFF
TRBV7-2	.	.	TRBJ2-1	TGTGCCAGCAGCTTAGGGGTAGGGCCCGATGAGCAGTTCTTC	CASSLGVGPDEQFF
TRBV5-1	few	.	TRBJ2-5	TGCGCCAGCAGCTTGTGGTGGGAAGAGACCCAGTACTTC	CASSLWWEETQYF
TRBV12-3/TRBV12-4	.	.	TRBJ2-1	TGTGCCAGCAGTGGCCGGGACGGACCCTACAATGAGCAGTTCTTC	CASSGRDGPYNEQFF
TRBV13	few	.	TRBJ1-6	TGTGCCAGCAGCTCGGGGGTCAGGGGTTATAATTCACCCCTCCACTTT	CASSSGVRGYNSPLHF
TRBV10-2	many	.	TRBJ1-5	TGCGCCAGCAGTCCCGATTTAGGAGATTATAGCAATCAGCCCCAGCATTTT	CASSPDLGDYSNQPQHF
TRBV2	.	.	TRBJ2-4	TGTGCCAGCAGTGACCGGTCAGAAAAAAACATTCAGTACTTC	CASSDRSEKNIQYF
TRBV2	.	.	TRBJ2-3	TGTGCCCGCAGTGCATATAGGGGCACAGATACGCAGTATTTT	CARSAYRGTDTQYF